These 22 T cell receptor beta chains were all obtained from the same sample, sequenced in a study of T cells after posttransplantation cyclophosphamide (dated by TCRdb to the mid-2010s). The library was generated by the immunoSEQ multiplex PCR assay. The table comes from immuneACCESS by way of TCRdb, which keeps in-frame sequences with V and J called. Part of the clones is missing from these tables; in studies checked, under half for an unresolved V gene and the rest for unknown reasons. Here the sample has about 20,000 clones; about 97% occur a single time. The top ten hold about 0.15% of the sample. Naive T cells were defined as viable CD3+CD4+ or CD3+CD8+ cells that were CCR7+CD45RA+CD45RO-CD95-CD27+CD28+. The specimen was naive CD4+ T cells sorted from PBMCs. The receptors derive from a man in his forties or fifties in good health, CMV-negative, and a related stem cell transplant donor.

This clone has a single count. CDR3 DNA sequence: TGCGCCAGCAGTGGCGGGAGTCCCCACAATGAGCAGTTCTTC. Protein product: CASSGGSPHNEQFF. The gene calls are TRBV10-2 and TRBJ2-1; TRBD2 agrees at 7 bases. The CDR3 totals 14 residues. Looked up from germline, CDR1 is WSHSY and CDR2 is SAAADI. Losses at the gene ends were 4 bases for V and 5 bases for J; bases not matched to a gene: 5.

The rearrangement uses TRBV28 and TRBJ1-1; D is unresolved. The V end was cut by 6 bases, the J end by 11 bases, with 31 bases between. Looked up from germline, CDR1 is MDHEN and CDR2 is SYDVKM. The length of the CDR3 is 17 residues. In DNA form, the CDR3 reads TGTGCCAGCAGACTCCTCCTTCAATATAATGCCTCTCCCGTTGCTTTCTTT. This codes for CASRLLLQYNASPVAFF. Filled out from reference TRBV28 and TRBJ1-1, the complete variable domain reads DVKVTQSSRYLVKRTGEKVFLECVQDMDHENMFWYRQDPGLGLRLIYFSYDVKMKEKGDIPEGYSVSREKKERFSLILESASTNQTSMYLCASRLLLQYNASPVAFFGQGTRLTVV.

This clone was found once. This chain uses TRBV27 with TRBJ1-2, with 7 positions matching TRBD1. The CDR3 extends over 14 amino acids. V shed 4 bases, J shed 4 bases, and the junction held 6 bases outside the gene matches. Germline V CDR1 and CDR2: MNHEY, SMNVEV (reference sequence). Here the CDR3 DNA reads TGTGCCAGCAGTTATACGGGACAGTTCTATGGCTACACCTTC. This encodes CASSYTGQFYGYTF.

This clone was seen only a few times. In nucleotides, the CDR3 is TGTGCCAGCAGCTTAGTCAAGAACACTGAAGCTTTCTTT. This gives the protein CASSLVKNTEAFF. This sequence joins TRBV11-3 and TRBJ1-1; no clear D. Trimming stripped 1 base from V and 1 base from J, with 4 bases between. The CDR3 consists of 13 residues. CDR1 and CDR2 (germline): SGHNT, YENEEA.

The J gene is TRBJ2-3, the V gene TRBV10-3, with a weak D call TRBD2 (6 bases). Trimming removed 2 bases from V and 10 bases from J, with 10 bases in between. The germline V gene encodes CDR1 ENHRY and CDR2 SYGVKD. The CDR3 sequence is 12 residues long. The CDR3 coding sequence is TGTGCCATCAGTGAGCTTACGGGAGCGCAGTATTTT. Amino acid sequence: CAISELTGAQYF.

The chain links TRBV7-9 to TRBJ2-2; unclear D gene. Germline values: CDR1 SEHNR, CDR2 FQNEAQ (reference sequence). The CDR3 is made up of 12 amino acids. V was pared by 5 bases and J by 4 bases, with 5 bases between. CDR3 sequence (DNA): TGTGCCAGCAGCCCCCGCACCGGGGAGCTGTTTTTT. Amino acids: CASSPRTGELFF.

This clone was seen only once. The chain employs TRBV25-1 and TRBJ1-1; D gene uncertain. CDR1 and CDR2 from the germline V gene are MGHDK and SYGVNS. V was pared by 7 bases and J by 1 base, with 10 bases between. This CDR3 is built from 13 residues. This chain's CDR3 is CASTKEGNTEAFF. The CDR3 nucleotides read TGTGCCAGCACCAAGGAGGGGAACACTGAAGCTTTCTTT.

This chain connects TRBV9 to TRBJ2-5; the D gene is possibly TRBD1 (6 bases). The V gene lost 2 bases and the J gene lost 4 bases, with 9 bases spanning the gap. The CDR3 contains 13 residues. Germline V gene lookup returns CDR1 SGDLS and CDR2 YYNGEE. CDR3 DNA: TGTGCCAGCAGCGTTACAGGGACAGAGACCCAGTACTTC. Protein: CASSVTGTETQYF.

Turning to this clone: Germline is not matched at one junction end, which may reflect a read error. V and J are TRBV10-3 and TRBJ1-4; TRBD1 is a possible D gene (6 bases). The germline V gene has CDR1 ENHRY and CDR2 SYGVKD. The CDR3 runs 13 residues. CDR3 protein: CARPGRGSEKLLF. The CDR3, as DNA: TGTGCCAGGCCGGGCAGGGGCTCAGAAAAACTGCTTTTT.

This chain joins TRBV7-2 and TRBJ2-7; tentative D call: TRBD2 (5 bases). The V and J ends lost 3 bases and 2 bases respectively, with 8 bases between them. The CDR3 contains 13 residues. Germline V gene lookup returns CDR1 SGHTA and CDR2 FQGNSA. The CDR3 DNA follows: TGTGCCAGCAGCTTCGGGGTTACCTACGAGCAGTACTTC. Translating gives CASSFGVTYEQYF.

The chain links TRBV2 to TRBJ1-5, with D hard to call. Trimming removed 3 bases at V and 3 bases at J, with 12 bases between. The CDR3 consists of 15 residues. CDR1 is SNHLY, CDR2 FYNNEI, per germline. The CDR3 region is CASSDFDWYNQPQHF. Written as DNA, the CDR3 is TGTGCCAGCAGTGATTTCGACTGGTACAATCAGCCCCAGCATTTT.

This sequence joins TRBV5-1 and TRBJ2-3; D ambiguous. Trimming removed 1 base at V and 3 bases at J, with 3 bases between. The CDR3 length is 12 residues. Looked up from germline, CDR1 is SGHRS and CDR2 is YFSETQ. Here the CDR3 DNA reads TGCGCCAGCAGCTTGCAAACAGATACGCAGTATTTT. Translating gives CASSLQTDTQYF. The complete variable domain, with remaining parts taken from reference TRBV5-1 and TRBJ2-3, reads KAGVTQTPRYLIKTRGQQVTLSCSPISGHRSVSWYQQTPGQGLQFLFEYFSETQRNKGNFPGRFSGRQFSNSRSEMNVSTLELGDSALYLCASSLQTDTQYFGPGTRLTVL.

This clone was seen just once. This chain's CDR3 is CASSRDRSNQPQHF. The CDR3 nucleotides read TGTGCCAGCAGTCGGGACAGGAGCAATCAGCCCCAGCATTTT. V usage is TRBV6-5 and J usage is TRBJ1-5; 8 bases fit TRBD1. The CDR3 is 14 amino acids. Germline CDR1 MNHEY, CDR2 SVGAGI. Unmatched junction bases numbered 1, after V lost 5 bases and J lost 1 base.

CDR3 sequence (DNA): TGTGCCAGCAGCTCGCTAGCTTCCGGGGAGCTGTTTTTT. Encoded protein: CASSSLASGELFF. The V gene is TRBV6-6, the J gene TRBJ2-2; D may be TRBD2 (5 bases). Between the trimmed V and J ends, which lost 6 bases and 6 bases, there was a span of 11 bases. Germline V gives CDR1 MNHNY, CDR2 SVGAGI (reference sequence). The CDR3 covers 13 residues.

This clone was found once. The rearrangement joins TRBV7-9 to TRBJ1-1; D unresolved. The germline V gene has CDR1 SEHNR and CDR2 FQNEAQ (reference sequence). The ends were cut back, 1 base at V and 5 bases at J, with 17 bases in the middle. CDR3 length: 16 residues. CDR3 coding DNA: TGTGCCAGCAGCTTAGGGGCAGGCAGATATAGGACTGAAGCTTTCTTT. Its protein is CASSLGAGRYRTEAFF. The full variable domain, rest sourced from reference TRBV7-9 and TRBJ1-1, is DTGVSQNPRHKITKRGQNVTFRCDPISEHNRLYWYRQTLGQGPEFLTYFQNEAQLEKSRLLSDRFSAERPKGSFSTLEIQRTEQGDSAMYLCASSLGAGRYRTEAFFGQGTRLTVV.

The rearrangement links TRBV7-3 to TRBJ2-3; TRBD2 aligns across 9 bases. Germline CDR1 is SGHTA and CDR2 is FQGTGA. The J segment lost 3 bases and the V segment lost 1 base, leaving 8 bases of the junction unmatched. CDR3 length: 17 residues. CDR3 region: CASSLSGGRAFTDTQYF. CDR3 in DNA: TGTGCCAGCAGCTTAAGTGGCGGGAGGGCCTTTACAGATACGCAGTATTTT.

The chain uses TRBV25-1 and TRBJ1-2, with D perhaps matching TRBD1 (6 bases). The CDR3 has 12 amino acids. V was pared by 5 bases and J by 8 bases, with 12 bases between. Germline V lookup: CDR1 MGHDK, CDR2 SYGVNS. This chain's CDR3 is CASSRGAWGYTF. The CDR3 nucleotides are TGTGCCAGCAGTCGGGGGGCTTGGGGCTACACCTTC.

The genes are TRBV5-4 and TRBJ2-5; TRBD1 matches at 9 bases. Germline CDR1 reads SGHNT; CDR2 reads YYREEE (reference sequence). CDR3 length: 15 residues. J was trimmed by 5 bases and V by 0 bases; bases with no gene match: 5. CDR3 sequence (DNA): TGTGCCAGCAGCTTGGATATCGACAGGGGGGAGACCCAGTACTTC. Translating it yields CASSLDIDRGETQYF. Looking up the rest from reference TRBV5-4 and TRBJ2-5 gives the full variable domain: ETGVTQSPTHLIKTRGQQVTLRCSSQSGHNTVSWYQQALGQGPQFIFQYYREEENGRGNFPPRFSGLQFPNYSSELNVNALELDDSALYLCASSLDIDRGETQYFGPGTRLLVL.

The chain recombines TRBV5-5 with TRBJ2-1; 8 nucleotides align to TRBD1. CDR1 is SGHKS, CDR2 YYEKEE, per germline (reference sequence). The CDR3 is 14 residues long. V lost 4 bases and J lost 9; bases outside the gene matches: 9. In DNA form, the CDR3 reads TGTGCCAGCAGCCTAAGTGACAGGGGAGGTGAGCAGTTCTTC. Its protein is CASSLSDRGGEQFF.

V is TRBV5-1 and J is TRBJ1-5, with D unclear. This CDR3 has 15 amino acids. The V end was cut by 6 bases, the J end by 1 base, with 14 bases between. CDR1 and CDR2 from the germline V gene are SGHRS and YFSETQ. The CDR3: CASIASGESNQPQHF. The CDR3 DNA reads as TGCGCCAGCATCGCCTCCGGAGAGAGCAATCAGCCCCAGCATTTT.

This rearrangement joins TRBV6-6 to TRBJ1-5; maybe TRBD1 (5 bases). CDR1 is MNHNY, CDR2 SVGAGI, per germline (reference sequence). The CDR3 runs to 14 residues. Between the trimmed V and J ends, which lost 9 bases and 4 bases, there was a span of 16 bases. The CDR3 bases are TGTGCCAGTATGACAGCGGGGGGGAATCAGCCCCAGCATTTT. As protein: CASMTAGGNQPQHF.

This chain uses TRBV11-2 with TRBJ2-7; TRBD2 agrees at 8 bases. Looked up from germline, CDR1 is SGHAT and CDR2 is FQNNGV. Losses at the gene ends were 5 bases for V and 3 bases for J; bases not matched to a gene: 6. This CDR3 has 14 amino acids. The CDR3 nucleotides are TGTGCCAGCAGCACCCGGGGGGGGTTCTACGAGCAGTACTTC. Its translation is CASSTRGGFYEQYF.